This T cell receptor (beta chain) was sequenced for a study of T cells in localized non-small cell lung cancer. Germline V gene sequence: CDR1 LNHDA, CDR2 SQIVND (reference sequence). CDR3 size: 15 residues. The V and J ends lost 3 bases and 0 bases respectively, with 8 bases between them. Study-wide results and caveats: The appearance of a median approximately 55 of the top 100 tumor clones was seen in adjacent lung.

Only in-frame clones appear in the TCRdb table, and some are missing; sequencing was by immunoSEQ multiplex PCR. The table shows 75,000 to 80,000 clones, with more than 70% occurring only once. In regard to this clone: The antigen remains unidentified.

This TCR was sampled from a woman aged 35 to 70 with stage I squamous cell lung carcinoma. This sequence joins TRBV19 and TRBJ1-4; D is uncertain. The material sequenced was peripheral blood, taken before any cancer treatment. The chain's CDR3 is CASSIQAATNEKLFF. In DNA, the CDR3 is TGTGCCAGTAGTATCCAGGCTGCAACTAATGAAAAACTGTTTTTT.